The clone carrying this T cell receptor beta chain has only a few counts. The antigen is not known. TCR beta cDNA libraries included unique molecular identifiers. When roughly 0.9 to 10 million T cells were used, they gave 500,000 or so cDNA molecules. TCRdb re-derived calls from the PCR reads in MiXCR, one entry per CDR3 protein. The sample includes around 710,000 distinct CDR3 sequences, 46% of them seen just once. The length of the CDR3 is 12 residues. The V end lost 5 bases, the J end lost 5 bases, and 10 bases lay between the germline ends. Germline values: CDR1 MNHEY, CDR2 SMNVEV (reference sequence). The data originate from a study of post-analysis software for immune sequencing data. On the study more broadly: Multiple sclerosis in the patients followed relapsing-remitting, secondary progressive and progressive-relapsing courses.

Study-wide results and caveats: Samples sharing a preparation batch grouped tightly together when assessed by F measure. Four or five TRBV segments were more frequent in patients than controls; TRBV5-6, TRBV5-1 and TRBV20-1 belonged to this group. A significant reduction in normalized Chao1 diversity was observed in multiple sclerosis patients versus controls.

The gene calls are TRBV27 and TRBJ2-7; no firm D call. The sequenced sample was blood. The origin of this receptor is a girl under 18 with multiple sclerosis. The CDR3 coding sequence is TGTGCCAGCAGTCGAGGTAACAACGAGCAGTACTTC. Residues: CASSRGNNEQYF.